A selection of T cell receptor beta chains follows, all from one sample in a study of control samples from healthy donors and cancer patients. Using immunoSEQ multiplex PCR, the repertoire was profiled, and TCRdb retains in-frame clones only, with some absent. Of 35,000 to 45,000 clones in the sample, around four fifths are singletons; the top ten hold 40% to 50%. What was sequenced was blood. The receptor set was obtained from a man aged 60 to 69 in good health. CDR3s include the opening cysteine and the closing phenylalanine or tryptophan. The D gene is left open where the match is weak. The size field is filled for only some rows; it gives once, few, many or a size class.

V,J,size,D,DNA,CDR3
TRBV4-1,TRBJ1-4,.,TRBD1,TGCGCCAGCAGCCAAGAGGACAGGGGGATTCTTGGCGAAAAACTGTTTTTT,CASSQEDRGILGEKLFF
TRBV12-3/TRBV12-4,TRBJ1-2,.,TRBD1,TGTGCCAGCAGTCGACAGACAGGGAATGGCTACACCTTC,CASSRQTGNGYTF
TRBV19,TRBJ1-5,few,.,TGTGCCAGTAAAAGGTTCGGGGAAGATCAGCCCCAGCATTTT,CASKRFGEDQPQHF
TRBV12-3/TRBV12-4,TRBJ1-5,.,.,TGTGCCAGCAGTTGGGGGGGTCAGCCCCAGCATTTT,CASSWGGQPQHF
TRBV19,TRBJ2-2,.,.,TGTGCCAGTAGTATCGCCGGGACTCTGAACACCGGGGAGCTGTTTTTT,CASSIAGTLNTGELFF
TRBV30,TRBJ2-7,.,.,TGTGCCTGGAGTCTTGCAGGGTTGTCCTCCTACTACGAGCAGTACTTC,CAWSLAGLSSYYEQYF
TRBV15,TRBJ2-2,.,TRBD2,TGTGCCACCAGCCGCGGACTAGGCGGCGGGGAGCTGTTTTTT,CATSRGLGGGELFF
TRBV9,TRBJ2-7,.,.,TGTGCCAGCAGCGTATTGGACACTACCTACGAGCAGTACTTC,CASSVLDTTYEQYF
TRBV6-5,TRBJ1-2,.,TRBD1,TGTGCCAGCAGCCAAGGGGGCATGTACTATGGCTACACCTTC,CASSQGGMYYGYTF
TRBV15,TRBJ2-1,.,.,TGTGCCACCAGCAGGCGTAGCGGTTCCTACAATGAGCAGTTCTTC,CATSRRSGSYNEQFF
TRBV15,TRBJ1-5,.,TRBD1,TGTGCCACCAGCAGCAACAGGGGGCAGGGTCAGCCCCAGCATTTT,CATSSNRGQGQPQHF
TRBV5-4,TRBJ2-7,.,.,TGTGCCAGCAGTCTGGTGGGCGATGGCGGCGAGCAGTACTTC,CASSLVGDGGEQYF
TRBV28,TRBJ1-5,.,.,TGTGCCAGCAGTCTAGTGGGGGTAGGGCATGGGAATCAGCCCCAGCATTTT,CASSLVGVGHGNQPQHF
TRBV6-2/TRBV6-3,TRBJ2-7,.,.,TGTGCCAGCAGTTACTCAAGACAGCATTCATACGAGCAGTACTTC,CASSYSRQHSYEQYF
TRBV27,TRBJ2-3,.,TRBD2,TGTGCCAGCACTCCCACGTGGCGGGAGCCCTCAGATACGCAGTATTTT,CASTPTWREPSDTQYF
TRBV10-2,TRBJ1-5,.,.,TGCGCCAGCAGGGGTAGAACAGTCGATAGCAATCAGCCCCAGCATTTT,CASRGRTVDSNQPQHF